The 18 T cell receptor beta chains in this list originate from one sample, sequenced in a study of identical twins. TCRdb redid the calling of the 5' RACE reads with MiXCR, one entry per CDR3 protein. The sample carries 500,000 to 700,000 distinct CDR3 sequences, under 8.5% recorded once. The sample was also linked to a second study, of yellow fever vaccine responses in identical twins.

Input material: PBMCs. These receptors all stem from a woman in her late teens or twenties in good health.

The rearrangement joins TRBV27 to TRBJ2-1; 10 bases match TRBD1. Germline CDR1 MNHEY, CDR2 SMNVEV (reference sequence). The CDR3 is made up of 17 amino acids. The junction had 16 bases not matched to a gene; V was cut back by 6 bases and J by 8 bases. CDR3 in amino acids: CASRPPRRDRGADEQFF. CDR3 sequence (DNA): TGTGCCAGCAGACCTCCTAGACGGGACAGGGGAGCCGATGAGCAGTTCTTC.

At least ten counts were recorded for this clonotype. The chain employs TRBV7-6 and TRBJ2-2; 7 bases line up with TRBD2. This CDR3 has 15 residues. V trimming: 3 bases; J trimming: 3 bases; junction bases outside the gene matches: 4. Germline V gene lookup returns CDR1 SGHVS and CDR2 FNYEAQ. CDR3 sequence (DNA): TGTGCCAGCAGCTTTTTCCTAGCGGACACCGGGGAGCTGTTTTTT. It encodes CASSFFLADTGELFF. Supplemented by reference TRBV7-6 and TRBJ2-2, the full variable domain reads GAGVSQSPRYKVTKRGQDVALRCDPISGHVSLYWYRQALGQGPEFLTYFNYEAQQDKSGLPNDRFSAERPEGSISTLTIQRTEQRDSAMYRCASSFFLADTGELFFGEGSRLTVL.

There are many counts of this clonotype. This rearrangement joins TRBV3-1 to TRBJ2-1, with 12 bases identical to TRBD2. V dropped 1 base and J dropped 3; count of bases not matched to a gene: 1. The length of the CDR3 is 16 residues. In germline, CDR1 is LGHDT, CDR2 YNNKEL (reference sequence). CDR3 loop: CASSQVGLAGYNEQFF. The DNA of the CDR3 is TGTGCCAGCAGCCAAGTGGGACTAGCGGGCTACAATGAGCAGTTCTTC.

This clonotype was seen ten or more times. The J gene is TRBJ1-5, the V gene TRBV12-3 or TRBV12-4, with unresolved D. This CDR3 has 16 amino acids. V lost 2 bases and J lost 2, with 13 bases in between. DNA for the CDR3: TGTGCCAGCAGTTTATCTCTGGGTAGGGGCAATCAGCCCCAGCATTTT. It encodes CASSLSLGRGNQPQHF.

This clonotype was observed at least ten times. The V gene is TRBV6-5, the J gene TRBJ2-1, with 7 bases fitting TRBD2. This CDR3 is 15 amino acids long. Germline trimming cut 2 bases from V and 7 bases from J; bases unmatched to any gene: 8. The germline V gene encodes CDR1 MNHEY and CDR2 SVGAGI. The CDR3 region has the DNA TGTGCCAGCAGTTACAGCCCAGCGGGATGGAATGAGCAGTTCTTC. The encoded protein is CASSYSPAGWNEQFF.

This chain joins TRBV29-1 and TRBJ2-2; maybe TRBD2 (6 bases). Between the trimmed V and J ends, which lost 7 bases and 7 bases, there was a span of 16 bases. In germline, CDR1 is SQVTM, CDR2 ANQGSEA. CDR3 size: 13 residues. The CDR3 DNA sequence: TGCAGCGGGGGGAGGTGGGGGGTCGGGGAGCTGTTTTTT. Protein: CSGGRWGVGELFF.

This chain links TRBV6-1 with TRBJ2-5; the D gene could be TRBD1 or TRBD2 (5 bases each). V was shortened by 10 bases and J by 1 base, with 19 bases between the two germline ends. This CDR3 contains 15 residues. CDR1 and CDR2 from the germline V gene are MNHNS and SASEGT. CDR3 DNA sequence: TGTGCCACCCTAGCTAGACAGAAAGCCCAAGAGACCCAGTACTTC. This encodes CATLARQKAQETQYF.

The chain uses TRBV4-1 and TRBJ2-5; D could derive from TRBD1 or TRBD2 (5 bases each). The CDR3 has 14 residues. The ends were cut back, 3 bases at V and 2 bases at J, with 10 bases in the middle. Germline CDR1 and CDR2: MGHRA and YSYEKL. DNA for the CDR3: TGCGCCAGCAGCCAGGTGGGACGTCAAGAGACCCAGTACTTC. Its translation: CASSQVGRQETQYF.

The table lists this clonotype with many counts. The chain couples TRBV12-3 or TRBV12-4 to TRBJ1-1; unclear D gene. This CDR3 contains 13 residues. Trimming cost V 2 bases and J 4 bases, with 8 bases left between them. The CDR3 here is CASSLLAVTEAFF. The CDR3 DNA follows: TGTGCCAGCAGTTTACTGGCAGTCACTGAAGCTTTCTTT.

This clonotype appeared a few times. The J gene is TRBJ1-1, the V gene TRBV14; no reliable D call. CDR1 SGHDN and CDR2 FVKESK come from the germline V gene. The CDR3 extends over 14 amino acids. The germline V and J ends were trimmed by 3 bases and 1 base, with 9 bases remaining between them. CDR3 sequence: CASSQFGRNTEAFF. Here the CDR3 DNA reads TGTGCCAGCAGCCAGTTCGGGAGGAACACTGAAGCTTTCTTT.

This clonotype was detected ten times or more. DNA for the CDR3: TGCAGCGTTGACAGGCATGCATACAATGAGCAGTTCTTC. Protein sequence: CSVDRHAYNEQFF. This chain links TRBV29-1 with TRBJ2-1; D is unresolved. Per germline, CDR1 SQVTM and CDR2 ANQGSEA. V lost 3 bases, J lost 4 bases, and 10 bases lay in between. This CDR3 comprises 13 residues.

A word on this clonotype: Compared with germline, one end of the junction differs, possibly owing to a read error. CDR3 coding DNA: TGTGCCAGCAGTTCTGGCTCTGGGGCCAACGTCCTGACTTTC. It yields the protein CASSSGSGANVLTF. The rearrangement joins TRBV5-1 to TRBJ2-6, with D hard to call. The CDR3 totals 14 residues. CDR1 is SGHRS and CDR2 is YFSETQ in the germline V gene.

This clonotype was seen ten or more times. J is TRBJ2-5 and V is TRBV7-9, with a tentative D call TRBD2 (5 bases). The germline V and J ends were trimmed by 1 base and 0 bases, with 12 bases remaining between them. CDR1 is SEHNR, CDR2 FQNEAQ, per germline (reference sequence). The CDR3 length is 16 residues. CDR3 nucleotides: TGTGCCAGCAGCTTAGTGGCGGGCGGCTACCAAGAGACCCAGTACTTC. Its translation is CASSLVAGGYQETQYF.

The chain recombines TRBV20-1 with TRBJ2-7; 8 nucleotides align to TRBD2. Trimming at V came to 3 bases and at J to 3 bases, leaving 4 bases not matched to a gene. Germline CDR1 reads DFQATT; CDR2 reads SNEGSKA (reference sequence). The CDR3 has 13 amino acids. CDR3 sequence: CSARTSVYYEQYF. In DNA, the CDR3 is TGCAGTGCTAGGACTAGCGTCTACTACGAGCAGTACTTC.

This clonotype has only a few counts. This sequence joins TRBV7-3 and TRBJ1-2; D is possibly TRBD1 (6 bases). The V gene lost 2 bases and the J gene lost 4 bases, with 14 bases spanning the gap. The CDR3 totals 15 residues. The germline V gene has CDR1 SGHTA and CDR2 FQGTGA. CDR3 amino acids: CASSLPQGQFYGYTF. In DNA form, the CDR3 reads TGTGCCAGCAGCTTACCCCAAGGACAGTTCTATGGCTACACCTTC.

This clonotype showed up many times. The DNA for the CDR3 is TGTGCCAGCAGCTTAGGATCAGGAACCGGGGAGCTGTTTTTT. Protein product: CASSLGSGTGELFF. The J gene is TRBJ2-2, the V gene TRBV7-8; D is ambiguous. The CDR3 is made up of 14 amino acids. Germline V lookup: CDR1 SGHVS, CDR2 FQNEAQ. The V end was cut by 1 base, the J end by 5 bases, with 8 bases between.

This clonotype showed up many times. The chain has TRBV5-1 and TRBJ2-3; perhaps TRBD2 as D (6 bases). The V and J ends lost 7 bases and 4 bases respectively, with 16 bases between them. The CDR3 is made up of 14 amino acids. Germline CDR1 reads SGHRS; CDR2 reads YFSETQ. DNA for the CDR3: TGCGCCAGCTCGCTTAAAGGAGGGCCAGATACGCAGTATTTT. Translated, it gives CASSLKGGPDTQYF.

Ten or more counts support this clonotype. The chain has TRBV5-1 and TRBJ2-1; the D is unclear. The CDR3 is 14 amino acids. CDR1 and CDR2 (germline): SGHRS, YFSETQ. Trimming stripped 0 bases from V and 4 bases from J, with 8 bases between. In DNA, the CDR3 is TGCGCCAGCAGCTTGGCATCTGAATACAATGAGCAGTTCTTC. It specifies CASSLASEYNEQFF. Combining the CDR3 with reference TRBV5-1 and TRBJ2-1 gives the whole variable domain KAGVTQTPRYLIKTRGQQVTLSCSPISGHRSVSWYQQTPGQGLQFLFEYFSETQRNKGNFPGRFSGRQFSNSRSEMNVSTLELGDSALYLCASSLASEYNEQFFGPGTRLTVL.